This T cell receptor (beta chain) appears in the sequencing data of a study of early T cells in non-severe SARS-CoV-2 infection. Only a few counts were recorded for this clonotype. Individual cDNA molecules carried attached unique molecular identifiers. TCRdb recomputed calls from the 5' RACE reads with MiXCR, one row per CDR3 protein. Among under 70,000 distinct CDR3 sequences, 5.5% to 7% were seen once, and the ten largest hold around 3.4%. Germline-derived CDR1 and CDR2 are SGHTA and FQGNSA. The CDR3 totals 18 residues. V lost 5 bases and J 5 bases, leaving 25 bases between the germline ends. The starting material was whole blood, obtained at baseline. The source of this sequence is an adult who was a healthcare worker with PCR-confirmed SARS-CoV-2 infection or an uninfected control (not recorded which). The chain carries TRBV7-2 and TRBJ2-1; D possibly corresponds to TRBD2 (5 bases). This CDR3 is CASSNQWVGRVINNEQFF. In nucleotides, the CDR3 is TGTGCCAGCAGCAACCAATGGGTCGGGCGGGTAATTAACAATGAGCAGTTCTTC.